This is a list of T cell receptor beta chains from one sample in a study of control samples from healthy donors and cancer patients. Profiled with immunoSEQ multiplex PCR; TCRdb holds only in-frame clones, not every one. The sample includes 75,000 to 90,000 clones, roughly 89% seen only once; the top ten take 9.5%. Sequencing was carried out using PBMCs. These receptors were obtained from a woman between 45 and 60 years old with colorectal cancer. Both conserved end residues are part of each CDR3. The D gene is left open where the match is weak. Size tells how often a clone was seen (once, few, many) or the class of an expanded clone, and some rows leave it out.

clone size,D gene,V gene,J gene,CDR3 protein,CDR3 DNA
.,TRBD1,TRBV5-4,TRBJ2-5,CASSPTGGGKTQYF,TGTGCCAGCAGCCCCACAGGGGGCGGAAAGACCCAGTACTTC
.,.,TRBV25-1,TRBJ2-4,CASSFLLGAKNIQYF,TGTGCCAGCAGTTTCCTCCTGGGAGCCAAAAACATTCAGTACTTC
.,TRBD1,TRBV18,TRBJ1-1,CASSPRTGGGSEAFF,TGTGCCAGCTCACCACGGACAGGGGGTGGTTCTGAAGCTTTCTTT
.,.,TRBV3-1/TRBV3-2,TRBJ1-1,CASSQGAGNTEAFF,TGTGCCAGCAGCCAAGGAGCGGGTAACACTGAAGCTTTCTTT
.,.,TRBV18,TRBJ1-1,CASSSQEGNTEAFF,TGTGCCAGCTCATCACAGGAGGGGAACACTGAAGCTTTCTTT
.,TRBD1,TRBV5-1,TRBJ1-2,CASSSEGQAVNGYTF,TGCGCCAGCAGCTCCGAGGGACAGGCGGTGAATGGCTACACCTTC
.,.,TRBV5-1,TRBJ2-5,CAPRGETQYF,TGCGCCCCCCGAGGGGAGACCCAGTACTTC
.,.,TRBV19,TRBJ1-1,CASRDLRKAFF,TGTGCCAGTAGGGACCTGAGGAAAGCTTTCTTT
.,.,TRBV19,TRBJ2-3,CASSIQAAGGGTDTQYF,TGTGCCAGTAGTATACAAGCGGCAGGGGGGGGCACAGATACGCAGTATTTT
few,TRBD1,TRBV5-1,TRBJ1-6,CASSLAGTVNNSPLHF,TGCGCCAGCAGCTTGGCCGGGACAGTGAATAATTCACCCCTCCACTTT
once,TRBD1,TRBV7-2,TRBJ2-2,CASSLGTGGPGELFF,TGTGCCAGCAGCCTCGGGACAGGAGGTCCCGGGGAGCTGTTTTTT
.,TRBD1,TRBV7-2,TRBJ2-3,CASSLGGRGPRTDTQYF,TGTGCCAGCAGCTTAGGGGGCAGGGGGCCCCGCACAGATACGCAGTATTTT
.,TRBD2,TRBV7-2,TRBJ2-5,CASSTRGGQETQYF,TGTGCCAGCAGTACCCGGGGGGGGCAAGAGACCCAGTACTTC
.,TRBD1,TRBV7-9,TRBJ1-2,CASSLPGGADGYTF,TGTGCCAGCAGCCTTCCAGGGGGCGCGGATGGCTACACCTTC
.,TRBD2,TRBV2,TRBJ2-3,CASSVAEAGGGTQYF,TGTGCCAGCAGTGTCGCGGAAGCGGGGGGGGGTACGCAGTATTTT
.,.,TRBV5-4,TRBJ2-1,CASSLFGYRYNEQFF,TGTGCCAGCAGCTTGTTTGGATACCGATACAATGAGCAGTTCTTC
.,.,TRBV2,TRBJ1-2,CASSEGGLPYGYTF,TGTGCCAGCAGTGAAGGGGGTCTCCCCTATGGCTACACCTTC
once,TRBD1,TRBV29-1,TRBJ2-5,CSVDGTEETQYF,TGCAGCGTAGATGGGACAGAAGAGACCCAGTACTTC
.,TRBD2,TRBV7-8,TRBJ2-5,CASSTGLALETQYF,TGTGCCAGCAGCACGGGACTAGCTTTGGAGACCCAGTACTTC
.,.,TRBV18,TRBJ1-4,CASSRSNEKLFF,TGTGCCAGCTCACGGTCTAATGAAAAACTGTTTTTT
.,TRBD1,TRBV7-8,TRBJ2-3,CASGDRASTDTQYF,TGTGCCAGCGGAGACAGGGCTAGCACAGATACGCAGTATTTT
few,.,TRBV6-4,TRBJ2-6,CASSDSPGPSSGANVLTF,TGTGCCAGCAGTGACTCCCCGGGGCCCAGCTCTGGGGCCAACGTCCTGACTTTC
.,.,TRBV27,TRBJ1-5,CASSFQGKSNQPQHF,TGTGCCAGCAGTTTTCAGGGGAAGAGCAATCAGCCCCAGCATTTT
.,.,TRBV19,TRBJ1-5,CASSISAGHFDQPQHF,TGTGCCAGTAGTATCTCCGCAGGGCATTTCGATCAGCCCCAGCATTTT
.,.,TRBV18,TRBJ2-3,CASSPLRTGTGTDTQYF,TGTGCCAGCTCACCCCTAAGAACCGGGACGGGCACAGATACGCAGTATTTT
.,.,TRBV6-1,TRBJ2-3,CASSEPGSIDTQYF,TGTGCCAGCAGTGAACCGGGGTCGATAGATACGCAGTATTTT
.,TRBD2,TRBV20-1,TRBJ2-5,CSASQAGGETQYF,TGCAGTGCTAGTCAGGCGGGGGGGGAGACCCAGTACTTC
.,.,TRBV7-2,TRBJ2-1,CASSYLTANEQFF,TGTGCCAGCAGCTATCTCACAGCGAATGAGCAGTTCTTC
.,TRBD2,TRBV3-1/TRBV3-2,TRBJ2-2,CASSPRSLAGNTGELFF,TGTGCCAGCAGCCCAAGATCACTAGCGGGAAACACCGGGGAGCTGTTTTTT
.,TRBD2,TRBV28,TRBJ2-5,CASSPAGVQETQYF,TGTGCCAGCAGTCCCGCGGGGGTCCAAGAGACCCAGTACTTC
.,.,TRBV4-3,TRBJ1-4,CASSQGGLTWNEKLFF,TGCGCCAGCAGCCAAGGCGGGTTAACTTGGAATGAAAAACTGTTTTTT
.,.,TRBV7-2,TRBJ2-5,CASSLGIAQETQYF,TGTGCCAGCAGCTTAGGGATAGCCCAAGAGACCCAGTACTTC
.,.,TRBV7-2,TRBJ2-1,CASRTLGQEQFF,TGTGCCAGCAGAACCCTTGGTCAGGAGCAGTTCTTC
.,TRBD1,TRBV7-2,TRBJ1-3,CASSKTLQGAVGNTIYF,TGTGCCAGCAGCAAGACCTTACAGGGGGCGGTTGGAAACACCATATATTTT
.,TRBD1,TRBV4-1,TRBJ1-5,CASSQVDGQGGNSNQPQHF,TGCGCCAGCAGCCAAGTGGATGGACAGGGGGGCAATAGCAATCAGCCCCAGCATTTT
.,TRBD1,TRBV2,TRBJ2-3,CASSRQGLRTDTQYF,TGTGCCAGCAGTCGACAGGGGTTGCGCACAGATACGCAGTATTTT
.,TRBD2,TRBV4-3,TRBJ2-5,CASSPGRLAGGYQETQYF,TGCGCCAGCAGCCCGGGGAGGTTAGCGGGGGGGTACCAAGAGACCCAGTACTTC
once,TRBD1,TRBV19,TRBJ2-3,CASSSRTGPSTDTQYF,TGTGCCAGTAGTTCCAGGACAGGGCCTAGCACAGATACGCAGTATTTT
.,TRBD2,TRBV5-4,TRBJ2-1,CASRRLAGGYNEQFF,TGTGCCAGCAGAAGACTAGCGGGGGGTTACAATGAGCAGTTCTTC
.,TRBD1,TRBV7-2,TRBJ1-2,CASSGTGNYGYTF,TGTGCCAGCAGCGGGACAGGGAACTATGGCTACACCTTC
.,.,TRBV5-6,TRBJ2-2,CASRLVGERATGELFF,TGTGCCAGCAGACTTGTGGGGGAGCGGGCCACCGGGGAGCTGTTTTTT
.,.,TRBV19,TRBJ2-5,CASSGGRGLQETQYF,TGTGCCAGTAGTGGGGGGCGGGGGCTACAAGAGACCCAGTACTTC
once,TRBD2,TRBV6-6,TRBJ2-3,CASSPISGGMSTDTQYF,TGTGCCAGCAGTCCCATTAGCGGGGGGATGAGCACAGATACGCAGTATTTT
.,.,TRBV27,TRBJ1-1,CASSFISSNTEAFF,TGTGCCAGCAGTTTCATTAGCTCGAACACTGAAGCTTTCTTT
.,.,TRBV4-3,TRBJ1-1,CASSHERANTEAFF,TGCGCCAGCAGCCACGAACGGGCCAACACTGAAGCTTTCTTT
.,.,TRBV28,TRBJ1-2,CASSFGSLRGYTF,TGTGCCAGCAGTTTTGGCAGCCTAAGAGGCTACACCTTC
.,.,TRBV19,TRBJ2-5,CASSISGGTAETQYF,TGTGCCAGTAGTATAAGTGGGGGGACAGCAGAGACCCAGTACTTC
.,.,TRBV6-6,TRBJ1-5,CAIQGDNQPQHF,TGTGCCATACAGGGTGACAATCAGCCCCAGCATTTT
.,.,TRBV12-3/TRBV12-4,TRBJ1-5,CASRGDSNQPQHF,TGTGCCAGCAGGGGGGACAGCAATCAGCCCCAGCATTTT
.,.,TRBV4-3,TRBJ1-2,CASSPGQANYGYTF,TGCGCCAGCAGCCCAGGACAAGCCAACTATGGCTACACCTTC
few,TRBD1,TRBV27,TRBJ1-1,CASSPNRGLAEAFF,TGTGCCAGCAGTCCCAACAGGGGGCTGGCTGAAGCTTTCTTT
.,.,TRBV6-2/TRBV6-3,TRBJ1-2,CASSLADGFYGYTF,TGTGCCAGCAGTCTAGCCGACGGATTCTATGGCTACACCTTC
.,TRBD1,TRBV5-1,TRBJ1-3,CASSAEGQGHFSGNTIYF,TGCGCCAGCAGCGCAGAGGGACAGGGTCACTTCTCTGGAAACACCATATATTTT
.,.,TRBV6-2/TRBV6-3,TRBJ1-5,CASSTGFGSQPQHF,TGTGCCAGCAGTACAGGGTTTGGGAGTCAGCCCCAGCATTTT
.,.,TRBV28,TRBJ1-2,CASSSSGEMVYGYTF,.
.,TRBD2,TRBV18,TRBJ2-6,CASSDKAGGGSSGANVLTF,TGTGCCAGCTCAGACAAAGCGGGCGGGGGGAGCTCTGGGGCCAACGTCCTGACTTTC
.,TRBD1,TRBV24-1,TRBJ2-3,CATSDSDRAGDTQYF,TGTGCCACCAGTGATTCGGACAGGGCGGGAGATACGCAGTATTTT
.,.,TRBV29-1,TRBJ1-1,CSVVRGRGNTEAFF,TGCAGCGTCGTTAGGGGACGGGGGAACACTGAAGCTTTCTTT